A single sample is the source of the 7 T cell receptor beta chains below, sequenced in a study of T cells in localized non-small cell lung cancer. Sequencing was performed with immunoSEQ multiplex PCR; in TCRdb, only in-frame clones are kept and a portion is missing. Of over 70,000 clones in the sample, 86% were seen once. The sample in question was peripheral blood, obtained before any cancer treatment. The origin of the receptors is a male donor at least 60 years old with stage III squamous cell lung carcinoma.

The V and J genes are TRBV29-1 and TRBJ2-3; D possibly corresponds to TRBD2 (6 bases). Germline CDR1 SQVTM, CDR2 ANQGSEA. CDR3 length: 14 amino acids. V lost 4 bases and J lost 6, with 17 bases in between. CDR3 coding DNA: TGCAGCGTTGGGACTCCTGGGGGACTGGATACGCAGTATTTT. This translates into CSVGTPGGLDTQYF.

This chain uses TRBV19 with TRBJ1-1, with TRBD1 matching over 9 bases. The CDR3 extends over 13 amino acids. Losses at the gene ends were 10 bases for V and 1 base for J; bases not matched to a gene: 4. Germline V CDR1 and CDR2: LNHDA, SQIVND (reference sequence). As DNA, the CDR3 is TGTGCCACCGCGGACAGGGGGAACACTGAAGCTTTCTTT. This codes for CATADRGNTEAFF.

V and J are TRBV10-3 and TRBJ1-1; possible D gene TRBD1, 6 bases. Germline V gives CDR1 ENHRY, CDR2 SYGVKD. The CDR3 is made up of 13 amino acids. The V end lost 7 bases, the J end lost 1 base, and 10 bases lay between the germline ends. CDR3 DNA sequence: TGTGCCATCAACCAGGGGAGGAACACTGAAGCTTTCTTT. The encoded protein is CAINQGRNTEAFF.

The chain is built from TRBV5-1 and TRBJ2-1, with 14 bases aligning to TRBD2. Germline V gene sequence: CDR1 SGHRS, CDR2 YFSETQ. The CDR3 is 19 residues long. The V segment lost 4 bases and the J segment 0 bases; nucleotides outside the gene matches: 9. CDR3 protein: CASSNGLAGGRGSYNEQFF. CDR3 DNA sequence: TGCGCCAGCAGCAATGGACTAGCGGGGGGCCGGGGCTCCTACAATGAGCAGTTCTTC.

The chain's CDR3 is CASSPQGVNIQYF. The CDR3 nucleotides read TGTGCCAGCAGCCCACAGGGCGTGAACATTCAGTACTTC. The chain combines TRBV14 with TRBJ2-4; perhaps TRBD1 as D (6 bases). CDR3 length: 13 amino acids. Trimming removed 4 bases from V and 7 bases from J, with 11 bases in between. Germline lookup yields CDR1 SGHDN and CDR2 FVKESK.

This chain links TRBV29-1 with TRBJ1-1, with D possibly being TRBD1 (5 bases). Per germline, CDR1 SQVTM and CDR2 ANQGSEA. The CDR3 runs to 13 residues. V lost 6 bases and J 3 bases, leaving 14 bases between the germline ends. The CDR3, as DNA: TGCAGCGTGACAGCAGCAGGGCACACTGAAGCTTTCTTT. Amino acid sequence: CSVTAAGHTEAFF.

V usage is TRBV7-2 and J usage is TRBJ1-4; 9 bases line up with TRBD1. There are 14 residues in the CDR3. V lost 6 bases, J lost 7 bases, and 6 bases stayed unmatched. Per germline, CDR1 SGHTA and CDR2 FQGNSA. In DNA form, the CDR3 reads TGTGCCAGCAGGCGACAGGGGGGAGGTGAAAAACTGTTTTTT. This gives the protein CASRRQGGGEKLFF.